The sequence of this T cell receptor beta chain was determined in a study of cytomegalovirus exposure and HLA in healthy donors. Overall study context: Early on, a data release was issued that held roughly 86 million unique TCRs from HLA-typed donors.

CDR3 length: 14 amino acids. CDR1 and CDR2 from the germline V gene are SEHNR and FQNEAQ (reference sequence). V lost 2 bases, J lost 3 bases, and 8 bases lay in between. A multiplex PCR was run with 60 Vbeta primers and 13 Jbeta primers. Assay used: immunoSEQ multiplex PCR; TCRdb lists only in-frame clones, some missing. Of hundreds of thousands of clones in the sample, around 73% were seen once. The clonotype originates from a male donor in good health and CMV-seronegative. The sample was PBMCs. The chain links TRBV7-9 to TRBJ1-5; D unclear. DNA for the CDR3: TGTGCCAGCAGCTTATACGGTGACAATCAGCCCCAGCATTTT. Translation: CASSLYGDNQPQHF.